Shown below are 20 T cell receptor beta chains from a single sample sequenced in a study of blood T cell repertoires in COVID-19. Measured with immunoSEQ multiplex PCR; TCRdb has only the in-frame clones, and not every one. The table includes more than 35,000 clones, roughly nine tenths detected once. Input material: peripheral blood. The source of these receptors is a man younger than 45 with active or convalescent COVID-19.

This clone is a singleton in its sample. V usage is TRBV6-5 and J usage is TRBJ2-4, with D hard to call. Germline values: CDR1 MNHEY, CDR2 SVGAGI. The germline V and J ends were trimmed by 0 bases and 0 bases, with 6 bases remaining between them. CDR3 length: 15 residues. CDR3 protein: CASSYSVKAKNIQYF. CDR3 sequence (DNA): TGTGCCAGCAGTTACTCCGTAAAAGCCAAAAACATTCAGTACTTC.

The J gene is TRBJ2-7, the V gene TRBV6-5; TRBD2 matches 8 bases. The length of the CDR3 is 15 residues. CDR1 is MNHEY, CDR2 SVGAGI, per germline. V was clipped by 2 bases and J by 3 bases; unmatched bases: 6. Here the CDR3 DNA reads TGTGCCAGCAGTTACGCCAGCGGGGGAATCTACGAGCAGTACTTC. Encoded protein: CASSYASGGIYEQYF.

The chain uses TRBV10-3 and TRBJ1-5, with 7 bases fitting TRBD1. The V gene end was trimmed by 3 bases and the J gene end by 5 bases; junction bases not matched to a gene: 1. In germline, CDR1 is ENHRY, CDR2 SYGVKD. This CDR3 region has 13 residues. CDR3 nucleotides: TGTGCCATCAGTGACAGGGGGGATCAGCCCCAGCATTTT. Encoded protein: CAISDRGDQPQHF.

The chain links TRBV4-1 to TRBJ2-1; 7 nucleotides match TRBD1. Trimming cost V 4 bases and J 6 bases; bases outside gene matches: 12. The CDR3 contains 16 residues. In germline, CDR1 is MGHRA, CDR2 YSYEKL. CDR3 protein: CASSPRGPGPVNEQFF. Here the CDR3 DNA reads TGCGCCAGCAGCCCGAGGGGGCCAGGGCCCGTCAATGAGCAGTTCTTC.

The chain links TRBV3-1 (or the pseudogene TRBV3-2) to TRBJ2-7; 10 bases are shared with TRBD1. This CDR3 has 15 amino acids. The J segment lost 3 bases and the V segment lost 4 bases, leaving 6 bases of the junction unmatched. From germline, CDR1 is LGHDT and CDR2 YNNKEL (reference sequence). CDR3 in DNA: TGTGCCAGCAGCCCGGGACAGGGGATCGGCTACGAGCAGTACGTC. Amino acids: CASSPGQGIGYEQYV.

This chain joins TRBV27 and TRBJ1-2, with a tentative D call TRBD1 (5 bases). Trimming left V 3 bases short and J 7 bases short, with 12 bases between. Germline CDR1 reads MNHEY; CDR2 reads SMNVEV (reference sequence). The CDR3 covers 13 residues. The CDR3 loop is CASSLGHSGGYTF. The DNA of the CDR3 is TGTGCCAGCAGTTTGGGGCATTCGGGTGGCTACACCTTC.

V and J are TRBV6-4 and TRBJ2-7; tentative D call: TRBD2 (7 bases). CDR1 MRHNA and CDR2 SNTAGT come from the germline V gene. Trimming removed 3 bases from V and 3 bases from J, with 27 bases in between. The CDR3 loop spans 19 amino acids. This CDR3 is CASSESQLVGAGECYEQYV. The CDR3 DNA reads as TGTGCCAGCAGTGAATCTCAATTGGTGGGGGCGGGGGAGTGCTACGAGCAGTACGTC.

The chain joins TRBV19 to TRBJ2-1; 8 bases agree with TRBD2. Germline CDR1 reads LNHDA; CDR2 reads SQIVND (reference sequence). The V gene end was trimmed by 5 bases and the J gene end by 5 bases; junction bases not matched to a gene: 8. This CDR3 spans 15 amino acids. The CDR3 is CASSPGAGGHNEQFF. For the CDR3, the DNA is TGTGCCAGTAGTCCAGGGGCGGGAGGTCACAATGAGCAGTTCTTC.

The V and J genes are TRBV5-1 and TRBJ1-3; D call uncertain. The V gene's germline CDR1 is SGHRS and CDR2 YFSETQ. V lost 0 bases to trimming and J lost 7 bases, with 8 bases between them. The CDR3 runs to 13 residues. CDR3 nucleotide sequence: TGCGCCAGCAGCTTGGACAGCGGGAACACCATATATTTT. This sequence encodes CASSLDSGNTIYF.

J is TRBJ1-1 and V is TRBV9; no firm D call. This CDR3 has 12 residues. Per the germline V gene, CDR1 is SGDLS and CDR2 is YYNGEE. V was clipped by 3 bases and J by 5 bases, with 8 bases between them. The CDR3 DNA follows: TGTGCCAGCAGCGGGGGAGGAACTGAAGCTTTCTTT. Encoded protein: CASSGGGTEAFF.

V usage is TRBV27 and J usage is TRBJ1-6; TRBD1 is a possible D gene (6 bases). This CDR3 spans 13 amino acids. Germline V lookup: CDR1 MNHEY, CDR2 SMNVEV (reference sequence). Deletions cut 5 bases from V and 10 bases from J, with 12 bases between. The CDR3 sequence: CASSQKTGSPLHF. The DNA for the CDR3 is TGTGCCAGCAGTCAAAAGACAGGATCACCCCTCCACTTT.

The chain combines TRBV12-3 or TRBV12-4 with TRBJ2-1; the D gene is possibly TRBD2 (6 bases). Trimming left V 6 bases short and J 9 bases short, with 15 bases between. The CDR3 covers 13 residues. CDR3 region: CASRAGKGSEQFF. CDR3 coding DNA: TGTGCCAGCAGGGCGGGGAAGGGAAGTGAGCAGTTCTTC.

This clone was found once. The CDR3 reads CASSKAELAGYEQYF. The CDR3 nucleotides read TGTGCCAGCTCCAAGGCGGAACTAGCGGGGTACGAGCAGTACTTC. The chain uses TRBV18 and TRBJ2-7; the match to TRBD2 covers 10 bases. The V gene's germline CDR1 is KGHSH and CDR2 LQKENI. Trimming cost V 6 bases and J 4 bases; bases outside gene matches: 9. There are 15 residues in the CDR3.

This clone appeared once. J is TRBJ1-6 and V is TRBV7-2; possible D gene TRBD1, 5 bases. Trimming left V 1 base short and J 9 bases short, with 13 bases between. Germline lookup yields CDR1 SGHTA and CDR2 FQGNSA. The CDR3 length is 15 residues. The CDR3 sequence: CASSLVQGAVSPLHF. CDR3 DNA: TGTGCCAGCAGCTTAGTTCAGGGTGCAGTTTCACCCCTCCACTTT.

The chain recombines TRBV6-5 with TRBJ2-1; possibly TRBD1 for D (5 bases). CDR1 and CDR2 from the germline V gene are MNHEY and SVGAGI. V was clipped by 2 bases and J by 6 bases, with 5 bases between them. The CDR3 is 12 residues long. DNA for the CDR3: TGTGCCAGCAGTTACAGGGGCAATGAGCAGTTCTTC. It codes for CASSYRGNEQFF.

The J gene is TRBJ1-6, the V gene TRBV30, with D possibly being TRBD1 (6 bases). The V end lost 0 bases, the J end lost 7 bases, and 10 bases lay between the germline ends. Germline CDR1 and CDR2: GTSNPN and SVGIG (reference sequence). CDR3 length: 14 residues. CDR3 sequence reads: CAWSVGQGNSPLHF. The CDR3 nucleotides read TGTGCCTGGAGTGTGGGGCAGGGGAATTCACCCCTCCACTTT.

The chain joins TRBV19 to TRBJ2-2; 11 nucleotides agree with TRBD2. The CDR3 consists of 16 residues. After removal of 5 bases from V and 1 base from J, the junction contained 3 bases not matched to a gene. Germline V lookup: CDR1 LNHDA, CDR2 SQIVND (reference sequence). CDR3 amino acids: CASSRLAGRNTGELFF. The CDR3 coding sequence is TGTGCCAGTAGTCGACTAGCGGGAAGGAACACCGGGGAGCTGTTTTTT.

V and J are TRBV3-1 (or the pseudogene TRBV3-2) and TRBJ1-1; 7 bases map to TRBD1. Germline assignment: CDR1 LGHDT and CDR2 YNNKEL (reference sequence). V shed 4 bases and J 6 bases; nucleotides not matched to a gene: 17. CDR3 length equals 17 residues. CDR3 amino acids: CASSPDGPGRGASEAFF. For the CDR3, the DNA is TGTGCCAGCAGCCCTGACGGTCCGGGCAGGGGGGCATCTGAAGCTTTCTTT.

The chain links TRBV6-5 to TRBJ2-1, with D possibly being TRBD1 (6 bases). Trimming took off 6 bases at V and 9 bases at J, with 9 bases between the two ends. The CDR3 totals 11 residues. CDR1 and CDR2 from the germline V gene are MNHEY and SVGAGI. CDR3 loop: CASSARGEQFF. The CDR3 DNA follows: TGTGCCAGCAGCGCCAGGGGTGAGCAGTTCTTC.

This chain links TRBV6-4 with TRBJ1-2, with 7 nucleotides matching TRBD1. The CDR3 spans 15 residues. V dropped 1 base and J dropped 3; count of bases not matched to a gene: 5. Germline loops: CDR1 MRHNA, CDR2 SNTAGT. The CDR3, as DNA: TGTGCCAGCAGTGACTGGACAGGTGCGGACTATGGCTACACCTTC. Protein product: CASSDWTGADYGYTF.